The rows below give T cell receptor beta chains drawn from one sample of a study of blood T cell repertoires in COVID-19. Measured with immunoSEQ multiplex PCR; TCRdb has only the in-frame clones, and not every one. The table records 150,000 to 200,000 clones, about 83% of them present only once. Sequencing was performed on peripheral blood. These receptors were taken from a human donor in a cohort sampled during active COVID-19. Each CDR3 is given with its conserved first and last residue. Not all rows give a size; the values are once, few, many and, for expanded clones, a class.

v_gene,j_gene,abundance,CDR3aa
TRBV5-8,TRBJ2-1,.,CASRRVGRGGDNEQFF
TRBV21-1,TRBJ2-7,.,CASSKADGTGDRGEQYF
TRBV28,TRBJ2-7,once,CASSFFGTGRSSYEQYF
TRBV11-3,TRBJ2-1,.,CASSFDRYNEQFF
TRBV19,TRBJ2-7,.,CASSIAASGVGVYEQYF
TRBV3-1/TRBV3-2,TRBJ1-4,few,CASSQVNEKLFF
TRBV5-5,TRBJ1-1,.,CASSLELFTEAFF
TRBV29-1,TRBJ1-2,.,CSVGPPNSIPYGYTF
TRBV28,TRBJ1-1,.,CANVLLGTNTEAFF
TRBV19,TRBJ2-1,.,CASSPLAGGPGQFF